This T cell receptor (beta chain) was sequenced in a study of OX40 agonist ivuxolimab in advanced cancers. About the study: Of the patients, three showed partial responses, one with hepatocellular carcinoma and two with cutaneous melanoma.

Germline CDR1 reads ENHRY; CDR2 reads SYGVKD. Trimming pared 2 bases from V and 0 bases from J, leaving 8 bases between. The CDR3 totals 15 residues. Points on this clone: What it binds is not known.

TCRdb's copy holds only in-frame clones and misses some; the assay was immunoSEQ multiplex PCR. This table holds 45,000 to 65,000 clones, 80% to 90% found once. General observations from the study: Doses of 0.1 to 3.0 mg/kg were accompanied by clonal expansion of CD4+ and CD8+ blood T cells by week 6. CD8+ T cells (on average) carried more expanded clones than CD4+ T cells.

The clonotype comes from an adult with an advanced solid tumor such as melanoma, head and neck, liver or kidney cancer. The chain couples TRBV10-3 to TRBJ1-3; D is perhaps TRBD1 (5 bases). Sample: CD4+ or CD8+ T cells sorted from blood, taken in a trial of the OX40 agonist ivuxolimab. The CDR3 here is CAISETGGSGNTIYF. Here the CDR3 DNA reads TGTGCCATCAGTGAGACCGGGGGCTCTGGAAACACCATATATTTT.